This T cell receptor (beta chain) was observed in a study of blood T cell repertoires in COVID-19. Repertoires were generated with immunoSEQ multiplex PCR, while TCRdb's copy carries only in-frame clones and drops some. Among 180,000 or so clones listed, 75% to 90% were seen once. CDR1 is SGHNT, CDR2 YENEEA, per germline. V lost 0 bases to trimming and J lost 0 bases, with 3 bases between them. The length of the CDR3 is 15 residues. Followed longitudinally, the Seattle patients had been enrolled during active infection. The chain joins TRBV11-3 to TRBJ1-6; D is unclear. Sequenced: peripheral blood. This TCR came from a woman in her thirties or forties with COVID-19, enrolled during active disease. Here the CDR3 reads CASSLDGSYNSPLHF. The CDR3, as DNA: TGTGCCAGCAGCTTAGACGGCTCCTATAATTCACCCCTCCACTTT.